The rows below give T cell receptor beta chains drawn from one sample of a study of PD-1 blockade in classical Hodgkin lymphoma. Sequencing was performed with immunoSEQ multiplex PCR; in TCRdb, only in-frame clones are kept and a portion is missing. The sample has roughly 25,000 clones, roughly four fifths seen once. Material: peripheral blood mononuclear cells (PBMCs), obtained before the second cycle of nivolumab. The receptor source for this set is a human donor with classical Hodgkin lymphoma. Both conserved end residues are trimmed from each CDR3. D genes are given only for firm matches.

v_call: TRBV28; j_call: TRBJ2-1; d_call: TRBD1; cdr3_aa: ASRGQGGSYNEQF
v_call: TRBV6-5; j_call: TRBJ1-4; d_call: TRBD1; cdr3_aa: ASSSGTANEKLF
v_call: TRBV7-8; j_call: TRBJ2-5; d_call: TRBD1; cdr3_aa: ASSLAGDRGQTQY
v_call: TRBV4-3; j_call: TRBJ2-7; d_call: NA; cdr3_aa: ASSQGGRDEQY
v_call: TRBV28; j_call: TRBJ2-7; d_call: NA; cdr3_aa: ASSLGGYEQY
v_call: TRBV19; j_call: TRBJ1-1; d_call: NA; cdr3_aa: ASSATVMNTEAF
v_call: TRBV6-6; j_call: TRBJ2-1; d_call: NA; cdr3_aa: ASSSQWGYNEQF
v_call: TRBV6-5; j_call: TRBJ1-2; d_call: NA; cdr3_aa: ASSYSPSNYGYT
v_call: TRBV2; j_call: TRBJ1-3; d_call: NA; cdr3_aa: ASSDQGPASTIY
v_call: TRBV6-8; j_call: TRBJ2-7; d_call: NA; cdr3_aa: ASSSLYEQY
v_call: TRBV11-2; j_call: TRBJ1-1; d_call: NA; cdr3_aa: ASSQYQGSHTEAF
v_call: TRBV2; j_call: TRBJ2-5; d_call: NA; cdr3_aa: ASSERARQY
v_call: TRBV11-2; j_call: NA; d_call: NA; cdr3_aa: ASSLGPTNPTYEQY
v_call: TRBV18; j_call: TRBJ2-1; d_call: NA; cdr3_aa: ASSPPGGAEQF
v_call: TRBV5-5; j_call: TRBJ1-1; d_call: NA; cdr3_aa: ASSLATKGGPEAF
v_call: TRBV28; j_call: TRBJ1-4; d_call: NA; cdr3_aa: AGQKGSEKLF
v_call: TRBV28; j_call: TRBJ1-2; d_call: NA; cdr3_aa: ASRTTMKDYGYT
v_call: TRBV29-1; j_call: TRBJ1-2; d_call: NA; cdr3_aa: SVISAVDYGYT
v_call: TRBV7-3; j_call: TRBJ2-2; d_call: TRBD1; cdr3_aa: ASSPRGLANTGELF
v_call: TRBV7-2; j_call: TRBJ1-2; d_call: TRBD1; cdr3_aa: ASSGWDRGDYGYT
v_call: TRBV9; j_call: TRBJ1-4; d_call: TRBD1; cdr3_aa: ASSVGPLPDRGLDEKLF
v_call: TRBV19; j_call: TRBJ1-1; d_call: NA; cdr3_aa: ASSMIWGEGMNTEAF
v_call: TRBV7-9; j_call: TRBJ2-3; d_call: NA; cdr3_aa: ASSPLGADTQY
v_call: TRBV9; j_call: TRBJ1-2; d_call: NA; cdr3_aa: ASSAWGTVTATNYGYT
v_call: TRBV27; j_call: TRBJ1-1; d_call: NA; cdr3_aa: ASSLSPGNTEAF
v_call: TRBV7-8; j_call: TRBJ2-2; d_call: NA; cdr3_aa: ASSPDRGIAGELF
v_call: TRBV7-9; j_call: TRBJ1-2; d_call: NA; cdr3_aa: ASRWTEREGYT